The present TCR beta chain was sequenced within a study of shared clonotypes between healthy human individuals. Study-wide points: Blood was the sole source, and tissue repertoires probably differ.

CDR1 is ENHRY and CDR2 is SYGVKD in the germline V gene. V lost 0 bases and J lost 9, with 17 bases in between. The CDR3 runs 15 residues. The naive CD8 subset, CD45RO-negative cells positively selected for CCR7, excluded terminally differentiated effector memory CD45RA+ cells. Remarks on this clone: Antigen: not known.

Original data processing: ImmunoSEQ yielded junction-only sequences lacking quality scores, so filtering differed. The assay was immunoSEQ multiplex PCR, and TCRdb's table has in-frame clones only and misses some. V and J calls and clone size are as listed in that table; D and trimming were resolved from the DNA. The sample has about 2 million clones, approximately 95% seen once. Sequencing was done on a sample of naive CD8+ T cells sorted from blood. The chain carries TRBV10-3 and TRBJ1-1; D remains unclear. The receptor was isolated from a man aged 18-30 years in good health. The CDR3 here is CAISESEAPEGKAFF. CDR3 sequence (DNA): TGTGCCATCAGTGAGTCTGAGGCCCCTGAAGGGAAAGCTTTCTTT.